This entry lists 25 T cell receptor beta chains sequenced from one sample in a study of technical replicates of blood from a few donors (dated by TCRdb to about 2017). Receptor amplification or capture employed the immunoSEQ multiplex PCR assay. TCRdb mirrors the immuneACCESS table, restricted to in-frame sequences. Some clones are absent from its copies; in checked studies, under half trace to an unresolved V gene, and the reason for the others is unknown. The sample table holds 68,000 or so clones, of which 95% to 98% were seen once. The biggest ten clones account for around 0.3% of the sample. Sequencing was done on a sample of T cells isolated from PBMCs. The receptor source for this set is a human donor in good health.

V and J are TRBV5-8 and TRBJ2-3; TRBD1 aligns across 9 bases. The germline V gene encodes CDR1 SGHTS and CDR2 YDEGEE. V lost 3 bases and J lost 0; bases outside the gene matches: 2. The CDR3 runs to 15 residues. For the CDR3, the DNA is TGTGCCAGCAGCTCAGGGACAGGGAGCACAGATACGCAGTATTTT. Protein product: CASSSGTGSTDTQYF.

This clone occurred once. The genes are TRBV4-2 and TRBJ1-2; the match to TRBD1 covers 11 bases. The V gene end was trimmed by 2 bases and the J gene end by 8 bases; junction bases not matched to a gene: 10. The CDR3 has 16 residues. Germline CDR1 is LGHNA and CDR2 is YNFKEQ. The CDR3 bases are TGTGCCAGCAGCCAACGGACAGGACAGGGGGCAAAAGGCTACACCTTC. Encoded protein: CASSQRTGQGAKGYTF.

The chain links TRBV4-1 to TRBJ2-1; 10 bases are a match to TRBD1. Germline-derived CDR1 and CDR2 are MGHRA and YSYEKL. J lost 7 bases, V lost 2 bases, and 2 bases had no gene match. This CDR3 contains 14 residues. CDR3 protein: CASSQRTGGNEQFF. The CDR3 region has the DNA TGCGCCAGCAGCCAAAGGACAGGGGGGAATGAGCAGTTCTTC.

The chain uses TRBV29-1 and TRBJ1-1; D perhaps matches TRBD1 (5 bases). The CDR3 is 13 residues long. V was trimmed by 3 bases and J by 1 base, leaving 9 bases between them. The germline V gene has CDR1 SQVTM and CDR2 ANQGSEA. The CDR3 spells CSVEGGRNTEAFF. The CDR3 DNA sequence: TGCAGCGTTGAGGGGGGGAGGAACACTGAAGCTTTCTTT.

The rearrangement joins TRBV15 to TRBJ1-3, with D perhaps matching TRBD1 (5 bases). Germline CDR1 and CDR2: LNHNV and YYDKDF (reference sequence). This CDR3 spans 15 amino acids. V lost 0 bases and J lost 1, with 7 bases in between. The CDR3 here is CATSRDRQSGNTIYF. In nucleotides, the CDR3 is TGTGCCACCAGCAGAGATCGACAGTCTGGAAACACCATATATTTT.

This chain uses TRBV7-8 with TRBJ1-1, with a possible D match to TRBD1 (6 bases). Deletions cut 1 base from V and 0 bases from J, with 12 bases between. CDR1 and CDR2 (germline): SGHVS, FQNEAQ. CDR3 length equals 16 residues. This CDR3 reads CASSLVNREMNTEAFF. Written as DNA, the CDR3 is TGTGCCAGCAGCTTAGTTAACAGGGAGATGAACACTGAAGCTTTCTTT.

The chain links TRBV9 to TRBJ1-1; D ambiguous. Germline-derived CDR1 and CDR2 are SGDLS and YYNGEE. Trimming cost V 3 bases and J 0 bases, with 9 bases left between them. This CDR3 spans 14 amino acids. The CDR3 here is CASSEQSMNTEAFF. CDR3 nucleotides: TGTGCCAGCAGCGAACAGAGCATGAACACTGAAGCTTTCTTT.

The chain is built from TRBV27 and TRBJ2-2; D ambiguous. The length of the CDR3 is 13 residues. Germline values: CDR1 MNHEY, CDR2 SMNVEV (reference sequence). V was clipped by 2 bases and J by 5 bases, with 6 bases between them. The CDR3 loop is CASSLKRTGELFF. Written as DNA, the CDR3 is TGTGCCAGCAGTTTAAAGAGAACCGGGGAGCTGTTTTTT.

V is TRBV5-1 and J is TRBJ2-7; maybe TRBD1 (6 bases). The CDR3 extends over 15 amino acids. V shed 4 bases and J shed 3 bases, with 17 bases lying between them. Germline CDR1 SGHRS, CDR2 YFSETQ. The CDR3 DNA follows: TGCGCCAGCAGCCCCTCCGGGACAATGAACTACGAGCAGTACTTC. Its translation is CASSPSGTMNYEQYF.

The chain combines TRBV2 with TRBJ1-5; 10 bases line up with TRBD1. V was pared by 6 bases and J by 0 bases, with 5 bases of the junction left unmatched. Germline V gene data show CDR1 as SNHLY and CDR2 as FYNNEI. The length of the CDR3 is 16 residues. The chain's CDR3 is CASRGTGAYSNQPQHF. CDR3 nucleotide sequence: TGTGCCAGCAGAGGGACAGGGGCGTATAGCAATCAGCCCCAGCATTTT.

This clone appeared a single time. The rearrangement uses TRBV5-6 and TRBJ2-7; the match to TRBD1 covers 12 bases. Per the germline V gene, CDR1 is SGHDT and CDR2 is YYEEEE. The CDR3 has 15 residues. V was clipped by 2 bases and J by 5 bases; unmatched bases: 5. Here the CDR3 reads CASSLIGTGGHEQYF. The CDR3 DNA sequence: TGTGCCAGCAGCTTAATCGGGACAGGGGGCCACGAGCAGTACTTC.

The V and J genes are TRBV4-3 and TRBJ1-4, with no clear D. The CDR3 is 14 amino acids. Trimming left V 0 bases short and J 7 bases short, with 9 bases between. Germline V lookup: CDR1 LGHNA, CDR2 YSLEER. The CDR3 protein is CASSQEAGREKLFF. The CDR3 coding sequence is TGCGCCAGCAGCCAAGAGGCGGGCCGTGAAAAACTGTTTTTT.

The chain employs TRBV7-9 and TRBJ2-1; TRBD2 aligns across 9 bases. There are 14 residues in the CDR3. V trimming: 5 bases; J trimming: 7 bases; junction bases outside the gene matches: 6. Germline CDR1 is SEHNR and CDR2 is FQNEAQ (reference sequence). In DNA, the CDR3 is TGTGCCAGCAGCCAGGAGCGGGAGGCGAATGAGCAGTTCTTC. It yields the protein CASSQEREANEQFF.

The chain links TRBV6-6 to TRBJ2-3; 7 nucleotides align to TRBD1. The CDR3 contains 16 residues. Trimming took 5 bases from V and 3 from J; bases not matched to a gene: 11. CDR1 is MNHNY and CDR2 is SVGAGI in the germline V gene (reference sequence). CDR3 protein: CASSPHRQGWTDTQYF. CDR3 bases: TGTGCCAGCAGTCCCCACCGACAGGGCTGGACAGATACGCAGTATTTT.

The chain recombines TRBV7-9 with TRBJ2-1; weak D call: TRBD1 (6 bases). The germline V gene encodes CDR1 SEHNR and CDR2 FQNEAQ (reference sequence). The V and J ends lost 7 bases and 0 bases respectively, with 19 bases between them. CDR3 length: 17 residues. The CDR3, as DNA: TGTGCCAGCACCCTATTCTACAGGGTCAGCTCCTACAATGAGCAGTTCTTC. This translates into CASTLFYRVSSYNEQFF.

The V and J genes are TRBV4-1 and TRBJ1-3; D might be TRBD1 (6 bases). V dropped 0 bases and J dropped 1 base, with 13 bases sitting between them. CDR1 is MGHRA and CDR2 is YSYEKL in the germline V gene. The CDR3 runs to 17 residues. The CDR3 region is CASSQEGTPFSGNTIYF. The CDR3, as DNA: TGCGCCAGCAGCCAAGAAGGGACACCCTTTTCTGGAAACACCATATATTTT.

The chain employs TRBV2 and TRBJ1-2; no firm D call. The CDR3 loop spans 11 amino acids. CDR1 is SNHLY, CDR2 FYNNEI, per germline. V gave up 8 bases and J gave up 8 bases, with 12 bases separating them. CDR3 bases: TGTGCCAGCGAGGAAGTCGAGGGCTACACCTTC. It encodes CASEEVEGYTF.

The chain is built from TRBV27 and TRBJ2-7; 13 nucleotides match TRBD2. Germline V lookup: CDR1 MNHEY, CDR2 SMNVEV (reference sequence). The trim removed 3 bases at V and 3 bases at J, leaving 5 bases unmatched. CDR3 length equals 16 residues. CDR3 bases: TGTGCCAGCAGTTTTGGACTAGCGGGAGCAGGCTACGAGCAGTACTTC. This codes for CASSFGLAGAGYEQYF.

The J gene is TRBJ1-2, the V gene TRBV2; possible D gene TRBD1, 6 bases. CDR1 SNHLY and CDR2 FYNNEI come from the germline V gene. The CDR3 extends over 13 amino acids. V was clipped by 3 bases and J by 2 bases, with 7 bases between them. The CDR3 region is CASSEGTNYGYTF. CDR3 nucleotides: TGTGCCAGCAGTGAGGGGACAAACTATGGCTACACCTTC.

This sequence joins TRBV5-1 and TRBJ2-1; 7 bases match TRBD1. The CDR3 runs to 16 residues. V dropped 0 bases and J dropped 1; count of bases not matched to a gene: 4. The germline V gene encodes CDR1 SGHRS and CDR2 YFSETQ. CDR3 sequence (DNA): TGCGCCAGCAGCTTGGAAGGGACAGTATCCTACAATGAGCAGTTCTTC. This translates into CASSLEGTVSYNEQFF.

The table lists this clone with a count of one. The chain combines TRBV29-1 with TRBJ1-2; 7 bases are a match to TRBD1. The CDR3 has 13 residues. The germline V gene encodes CDR1 SQVTM and CDR2 ANQGSEA. Unmatched junction bases numbered 7, after V lost 7 bases and J lost 2 bases. CDR3 nucleotide sequence: TGCAGCGCTCAGACAGGGCCAAACTATGGCTACACCTTC. This encodes CSAQTGPNYGYTF. Full variable domain (remainder filled in from reference TRBV29-1 and TRBJ1-2): SAVISQKPSRDICQRGTSLTIQCQVDSQVTMMFWYRQQPGQSLTLIATANQGSEATYESGFVIDKFPISRPNLTFSTLTVSNMSPEDSSIYLCSAQTGPNYGYTFGSGTRLTVV.

CDR3 in amino acids: CASSPWRREVGETQYF. The CDR3 nucleotides are TGTGCCAGCAGCCCTTGGAGGCGGGAGGTGGGAGAGACCCAGTACTTC. V is TRBV7-6 and J is TRBJ2-5, with TRBD2 matching 8 bases. The length of the CDR3 is 16 residues. Germline values: CDR1 SGHVS, CDR2 FNYEAQ. The junction had 12 bases not matched to a gene; V was cut back by 5 bases and J by 4 bases.

This clone was observed a handful of times. The rearrangement joins TRBV7-8 to TRBJ2-2; 8 positions match TRBD2. The length of the CDR3 is 15 residues. Germline loops: CDR1 SGHVS, CDR2 FQNEAQ. The ends lost 5 bases at V and 3 bases at J; junction bases unmatched: 5. Here the CDR3 reads CASSPNSGDTGELFF. CDR3 nucleotides: TGTGCCAGCAGCCCCAATAGCGGGGACACCGGGGAGCTGTTTTTT.

The rearrangement joins TRBV5-4 to TRBJ2-7; TRBD2 might be the D (7 bases). This CDR3 has 15 amino acids. The ends were cut back, 0 bases at V and 3 bases at J, with 13 bases in the middle. The V gene's germline CDR1 is SGHNT and CDR2 YYREEE (reference sequence). The CDR3 region is CASSLATGGGYEQYF. As DNA, the CDR3 is TGTGCCAGCAGCTTGGCCACGGGGGGCGGCTACGAGCAGTACTTC.

The gene calls are TRBV6-5 and TRBJ1-1, with D tentatively TRBD1 (5 bases). CDR1 is MNHEY, CDR2 SVGAGI, per germline. The CDR3 runs to 16 residues. The ends were cut back, 1 base at V and 0 bases at J, with 12 bases in the middle. CDR3 DNA: TGTGCCAGCAGTTACTTGGCAGGGACTCTGAACACTGAAGCTTTCTTT. Its protein product is CASSYLAGTLNTEAFF.